This is a list of T cell receptor beta chains from one sample in a study of graft-versus-host responses after intestinal transplantation. Sequencing was performed with immunoSEQ multiplex PCR; in TCRdb, only in-frame clones are kept and a portion is missing. The table records just over 20,000 clones, roughly 87% of them present only once. The sample here was PBMCs, taken roughly 65 days after intestinal transplantation. The receptor set was obtained from a human patient who received an intestinal transplant, so some T cells may come from the graft donor. Both conserved end residues are part of each CDR3. D genes are given only for firm matches. Clone size is not always given. Where it is, it says once, few, many or a class for expanded clones.

v_gene	d_gene	j_gene	abundance	CDR3aa	CDR3nt
TRBV4-3	TRBD1	TRBJ1-2	few	CASSQGTGYGYTF	TGCGCCAGCAGCCAGGGGACAGGCTATGGCTACACCTTC
TRBV5-5	-	TRBJ1-2	-	CASSLAGTYGYTF	TGTGCCAGCAGCTTGGCCGGGACATATGGCTACACCTTC
TRBV2	TRBD2	TRBJ2-2	medium-sized	CASNGLAGGIGELFF	TGTGCCAGCAATGGACTAGCGGGGGGGATTGGGGAGCTGTTTTTT
TRBV15	-	TRBJ2-5	-	CATSRVLSEGETQYF	TGTGCCACCAGCAGAGTCCTATCAGAGGGAGAGACCCAGTACTTC
TRBV2	TRBD2	TRBJ2-3	-	CASNHGGAEDTQYF	TGTGCCAGCAATCACGGGGGGGCGGAAGATACGCAGTATTTT
TRBV19	TRBD1	TRBJ2-7	-	CASSGTGSVSYEQYF	TGTGCCAGTTCCGGGACAGGGTCGGTCTCCTACGAGCAGTACTTC
TRBV7-9	-	TRBJ1-5	-	CASSLDGNQPQHF	TGTGCCAGCAGCTTAGACGGGAATCAGCCCCAGCATTTT
TRBV5-1	TRBD2	TRBJ2-1	-	CASSSKTSGGNEQFF	TGCGCCAGCAGCTCCAAGACTAGCGGGGGCAATGAGCAGTTCTTC
TRBV11-2	TRBD1	TRBJ2-7	-	CASSSGTGEAEQYF	TGTGCCAGCAGCTCCGGGACAGGGGAGGCCGAGCAGTACTTC
TRBV9	-	TRBJ2-3	-	CASSVESTDTQYF	TGTGCCAGCAGCGTAGAGAGCACAGATACGCAGTATTTT
TRBV7-9	TRBD2	TRBJ2-1	-	CASSLGGLAVYNEQFF	TGTGCCAGCAGCTTAGGTGGACTAGCGGTGTACAATGAGCAGTTCTTC
TRBV19	-	TRBJ1-6	-	CASSIDPTGSNSPLHF	TGTGCCAGTAGTATAGATCCCACAGGGAGTAATTCACCCCTCCACTTT
TRBV4-3	-	TRBJ1-2	few	CASSQDRSNYGYTF	TGCGCCAGCAGCCAAGACAGGTCTAACTATGGCTACACCTTC
TRBV5-5	-	TRBJ2-3	once	CASSFFGGTDTQYF	TGTGCCAGCAGCTTTTTTGGGGGAACAGATACGCAGTATTTT
TRBV19	-	TRBJ1-1	-	CASRKDSSNTEAFF	TGTGCCAGTAGGAAGGACAGTTCGAACACTGAAGCTTTCTTT
TRBV13	TRBD2	TRBJ2-7	-	CASSSSGGAFYEQYF	TGTGCCAGCAGCTCCAGCGGGGGGGCCTTCTATGAGCAGTACTTC
TRBV2	-	TRBJ2-1	-	CASSENVDSSSYNEQFF	TGTGCCAGCAGTGAAAACGTGGACAGTAGCTCCTACAATGAGCAGTTCTTC
TRBV21-1	-	TRBJ1-1	-	CASSLRQASGVNTEAFF	TGTGCCAGCAGCCTGCGACAGGCCTCAGGGGTGAACACTGAAGCTTTCTTT
TRBV27	-	TRBJ2-7	-	CASSPSGISYEQYF	TGTGCCAGCAGTCCTTCAGGGATTTCCTACGAGCAGTACTTC
TRBV30	TRBD2	TRBJ2-2	once	CAWGQLAGAPGTGELFF	TGTGCCTGGGGCCAACTAGCGGGGGCACCGGGCACCGGGGAGCTGTTTTTT
TRBV9	TRBD2	TRBJ2-3	-	CASRVGRGGQDTQYF	TGTGCCAGCCGCGTGGGGCGGGGGGGCCAAGATACGCAGTATTTT
TRBV7-9	TRBD2	TRBJ2-5	-	CASSGTSGGQNQETQYF	TGTGCCAGCAGTGGTACTAGCGGGGGGCAGAACCAAGAGACCCAGTACTTC
TRBV29-1	-	TRBJ1-1	-	CSVDRQGSTEAFF	TGCAGCGTTGATCGTCAGGGGAGCACTGAAGCTTTCTTT
TRBV5-6	-	TRBJ2-7	-	CASSSGPYEQYF	TGTGCCAGCAGCTCTGGACCATACGAGCAGTACTTC
TRBV13	-	TRBJ1-6	-	CASSLRPYRHNSPLHF	TGTGCCAGCAGCTTACGGCCCTACAGGCATAATTCACCCCTCCACTTT
TRBV6-6	-	TRBJ1-1	-	CASSSTGMVNTEAFF	TGTGCCAGCAGTTCCACAGGGATGGTAAACACTGAAGCTTTCTTT